These T cell receptor beta chains were read from a single sample in a study of CD8 T cells in Susac syndrome. MiXCR, applied by TCRdb to the immunoSEQ multiplex PCR reads, yields one record per CDR3 protein. Of about 64,000 distinct CDR3 sequences in the sample, around 95% are singletons; the top ten hold roughly 0.55%. The specimen was CD8+ T cells from PBMCs. Receptors originate from a human donor with multiple sclerosis. Each CDR3 is given with its conserved first and last residue. Fields, in order: J gene, D gene, V gene, clone size, CDR3 DNA, CDR3 protein. The D gene is left open where the match is weak. Only some rows state a clone size, as once, few, many or a class for expanded clones.

j_call: TRBJ2-7
d_call: .
v_call: TRBV3-1
clone_size: .
cdr3_nt: TGTGCCAGCAGCCCGGGAAAAAGTGTCTACGAGCAGTACTTC
cdr3_aa: CASSPGKSVYEQYF

j_call: TRBJ1-2
d_call: .
v_call: TRBV19
clone_size: .
cdr3_nt: TGTGCCAGTAGTATAGAGGCCCGACAGGTGCTGGGCTACACCTTC
cdr3_aa: CASSIEARQVLGYTF

j_call: TRBJ2-7
d_call: .
v_call: TRBV7-2
clone_size: .
cdr3_nt: TGTGCCAGCAGCTTAGCGGGCCTTGAGCAGTACTTC
cdr3_aa: CASSLAGLEQYF

j_call: TRBJ1-5
d_call: .
v_call: TRBV6-5
clone_size: .
cdr3_nt: TGTGCCAGCAGATCTTCGACCCATCAGCCCCAGCATTTT
cdr3_aa: CASRSSTHQPQHF

j_call: TRBJ2-3
d_call: TRBD2
v_call: TRBV7-2
clone_size: .
cdr3_nt: TGTGCCAGCAGCTTAAGTCTAGCGGGGGGGTCGGATACGCAGTATTTT
cdr3_aa: CASSLSLAGGSDTQYF

j_call: TRBJ1-1
d_call: .
v_call: TRBV5-6
clone_size: .
cdr3_nt: TGTGCCAGCAGCCGTGGGCTATACGAAGCTTTCTTT
cdr3_aa: CASSRGLYEAFF

j_call: TRBJ1-2
d_call: .
v_call: TRBV24-1
clone_size: once
cdr3_nt: TGTGCCACCCTTCTCCAGGCGATTTTGAACTATGGCTACACCTTC
cdr3_aa: CATLLQAILNYGYTF

j_call: TRBJ1-5
d_call: .
v_call: TRBV7-9
clone_size: .
cdr3_nt: TGTGCCAGCAGCTTAGGTCCGGGTGTGAGTCAGCCCCAGCATTTT
cdr3_aa: CASSLGPGVSQPQHF

j_call: TRBJ2-7
d_call: TRBD2
v_call: TRBV27
clone_size: .
cdr3_nt: TGTGCCAGCAGTGACCCCTCGGGGGGCTCCTACGAGCAGTACTTC
cdr3_aa: CASSDPSGGSYEQYF

j_call: TRBJ2-1
d_call: TRBD2
v_call: TRBV9
clone_size: .
cdr3_nt: TGTGCCAGCAGCGCCTCTAGCGGGGGTTACAATGAGCAGTTCTTC
cdr3_aa: CASSASSGGYNEQFF

j_call: TRBJ1-1
d_call: .
v_call: TRBV28
clone_size: .
cdr3_nt: TGTGCCAGCAGAGGCCGGGGCTTCGATGAAGCTTTCTTT
cdr3_aa: CASRGRGFDEAFF

j_call: TRBJ2-7
d_call: .
v_call: TRBV7-8
clone_size: .
cdr3_nt: TGTGCCAGCAGCTGGGCGGGGAATCTCTACGAGCAGTACTTC
cdr3_aa: CASSWAGNLYEQYF

j_call: TRBJ2-7
d_call: TRBD2
v_call: TRBV6-6
clone_size: once
cdr3_nt: TGTGCCAGCGGTATAGCGGGAGGGGACGAGCAGTACTTC
cdr3_aa: CASGIAGGDEQYF

j_call: TRBJ1-5
d_call: .
v_call: TRBV6-5
clone_size: .
cdr3_nt: TGTGCCAGCAGTTTCGAGGGGGATCAGCCCCAGCATTTT
cdr3_aa: CASSFEGDQPQHF

j_call: TRBJ1-1
d_call: .
v_call: TRBV7-3
clone_size: .
cdr3_nt: TGTGCCAGCAGCTTAAATGGAGGGACTGAAGCTTTCTTT
cdr3_aa: CASSLNGGTEAFF

j_call: TRBJ1-2
d_call: .
v_call: TRBV5-4
clone_size: .
cdr3_nt: TGTGCCAGCAGCTTGACGCCAGGGCCCCGTTCCAACTATGGCTACACCTTC
cdr3_aa: CASSLTPGPRSNYGYTF

j_call: TRBJ2-7
d_call: TRBD1
v_call: TRBV28
clone_size: .
cdr3_nt: TGTGCCAGCAGTGCCCCGGGACAGGGGGGTAACGAGCAGTACTTC
cdr3_aa: CASSAPGQGGNEQYF

j_call: TRBJ2-2
d_call: .
v_call: TRBV30
clone_size: .
cdr3_nt: TGTGCCTGGAGCACCGGGGTGAACACCGGGGAGCTGTTTTTT
cdr3_aa: CAWSTGVNTGELFF

j_call: TRBJ2-2
d_call: TRBD1
v_call: TRBV5-4
clone_size: .
cdr3_nt: TGTGCCAGCAGCTCTCGACAGGGCAACACCGGGGAGCTGTTTTTT
cdr3_aa: CASSSRQGNTGELFF

j_call: TRBJ2-7
d_call: .
v_call: TRBV27
clone_size: .
cdr3_nt: TGTGCCAGCAGTTTAGGCGCCGCTTACTACGAGCAGTACTTC
cdr3_aa: CASSLGAAYYEQYF

j_call: TRBJ2-7
d_call: TRBD2
v_call: TRBV27
clone_size: .
cdr3_nt: TGTGCCAGCAGTTTACAAGGGGAGGGTGCCTACGAGCAGTACTTC
cdr3_aa: CASSLQGEGAYEQYF

j_call: TRBJ1-2
d_call: .
v_call: TRBV15
clone_size: .
cdr3_nt: TGTGCCACCAGCGGCTCTACAGCTACTAACTATGGCTACACCTTC
cdr3_aa: CATSGSTATNYGYTF

j_call: TRBJ2-7
d_call: TRBD2
v_call: TRBV20-1
clone_size: .
cdr3_nt: TGCAGTGCTAGAGATTTCCTAGCGGGAGTGGGCGAGCAGTACTTC
cdr3_aa: CSARDFLAGVGEQYF

j_call: TRBJ2-7
d_call: TRBD2
v_call: TRBV28
clone_size: .
cdr3_nt: TGTGCCAGCACCTTCCCCCTAGCGGGAGGGTTCTACGAGCAGTACTTC
cdr3_aa: CASTFPLAGGFYEQYF

j_call: TRBJ2-3
d_call: .
v_call: TRBV24-1
clone_size: .
cdr3_nt: TGTGCCACCAGTGATCCGACTAGGGCTGGAGATACGCAGTATTTT
cdr3_aa: CATSDPTRAGDTQYF

j_call: TRBJ2-6
d_call: .
v_call: TRBV30
clone_size: .
cdr3_nt: TGTGCCTGGAGTGATTACCGGACAGGGGCCAACGTCCTGACTTTC
cdr3_aa: CAWSDYRTGANVLTF

j_call: TRBJ2-7
d_call: .
v_call: TRBV3-1
clone_size: .
cdr3_nt: TGTGCCAGCAGCCAGGCAGGGAGCTCCTACGAGCAGTACTTC
cdr3_aa: CASSQAGSSYEQYF